What follows is one T cell receptor beta chain and its context. Its target is unknown. The sample comes from a study of cytomegalovirus exposure and HLA in healthy donors. The PCR used 60 Vbeta and 13 Jbeta primers. TCRdb's copy holds only in-frame clones and misses some; the assay was immunoSEQ multiplex PCR. The sample includes about 150,000 clones, roughly 80% of them seen just once. Findings and caveats of the study: Confirmation in vitro established that a few CMV-associated chains were specific for CMV antigens. In an earlier analysis, most TCR beta V segments were productive about 87% or about 30% of the time. The later analysis indicated that the majority of CMV-associated TCR beta chains appeared HLA-restricted. The authors excluded some V segments, including TRBV6-2 and TRBV6-3, as indistinguishable.

Germline V lookup: CDR1 SGHNT, CDR2 YYREEE (reference sequence). Trimming removed 0 bases from V and 0 bases from J; junction bases left unmatched: 3. The CDR3 runs 16 residues. The sample taken for sequencing was PBMCs. The chain combines TRBV5-4 with TRBJ2-3; 8 bases match TRBD2. This sequence originates from a male donor in good health and CMV-seronegative. CDR3 residues: CASSLGTSRSTDTQYF. The CDR3, as DNA: TGTGCCAGCAGCTTGGGGACTAGCAGAAGCACAGATACGCAGTATTTT.